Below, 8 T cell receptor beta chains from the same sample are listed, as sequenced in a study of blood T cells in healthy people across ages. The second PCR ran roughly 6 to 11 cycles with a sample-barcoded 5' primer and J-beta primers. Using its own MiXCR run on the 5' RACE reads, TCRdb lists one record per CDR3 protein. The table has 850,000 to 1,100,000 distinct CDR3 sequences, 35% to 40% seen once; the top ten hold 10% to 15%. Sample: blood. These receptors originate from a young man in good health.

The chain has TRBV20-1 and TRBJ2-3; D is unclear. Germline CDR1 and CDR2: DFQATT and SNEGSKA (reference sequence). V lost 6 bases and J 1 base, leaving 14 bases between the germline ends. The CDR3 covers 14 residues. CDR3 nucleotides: TGCAGTGCCCCCGGCCTAACCCGCACAGATACGCAGTATTTT. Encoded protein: CSAPGLTRTDTQYF.

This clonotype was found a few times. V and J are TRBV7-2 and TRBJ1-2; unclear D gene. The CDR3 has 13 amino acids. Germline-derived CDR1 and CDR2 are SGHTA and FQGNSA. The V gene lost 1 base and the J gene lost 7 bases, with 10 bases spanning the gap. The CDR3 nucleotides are TGTGCCAGCAGCTTAGGCGGTGGATTTGGCTACACCTTC. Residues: CASSLGGGFGYTF.

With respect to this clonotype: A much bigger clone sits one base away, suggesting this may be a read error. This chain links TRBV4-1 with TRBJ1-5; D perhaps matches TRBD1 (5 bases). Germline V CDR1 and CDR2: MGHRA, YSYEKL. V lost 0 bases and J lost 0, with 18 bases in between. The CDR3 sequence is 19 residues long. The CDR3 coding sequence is TGCGCCAGCAGCCAAGATCTAGGGACTGACGGATATAGCAATCAGCCCCAGCATTTT. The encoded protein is CASSQDLGTDGYSNQPQHF.

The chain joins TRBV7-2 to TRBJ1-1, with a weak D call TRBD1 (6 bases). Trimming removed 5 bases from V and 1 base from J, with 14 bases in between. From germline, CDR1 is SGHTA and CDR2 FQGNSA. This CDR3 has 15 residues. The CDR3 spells CASSAPGTTNTEAFF. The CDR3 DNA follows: TGTGCCAGCAGCGCCCCCGGGACAACGAACACTGAAGCTTTCTTT.

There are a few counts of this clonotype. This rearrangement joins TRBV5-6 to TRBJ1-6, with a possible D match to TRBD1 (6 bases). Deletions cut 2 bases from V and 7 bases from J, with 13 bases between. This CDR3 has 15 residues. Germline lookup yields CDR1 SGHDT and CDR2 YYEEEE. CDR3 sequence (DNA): TGTGCCAGCAGCTTAACCGGGGGCCCCAATTCACCCCTCCACTTT. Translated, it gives CASSLTGGPNSPLHF.

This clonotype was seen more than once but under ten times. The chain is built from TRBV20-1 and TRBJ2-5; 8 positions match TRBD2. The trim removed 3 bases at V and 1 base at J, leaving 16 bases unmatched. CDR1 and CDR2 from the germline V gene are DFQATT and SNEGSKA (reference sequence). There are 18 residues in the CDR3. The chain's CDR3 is CSASMTTWAGGLQETQYF. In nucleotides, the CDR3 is TGCAGTGCTAGTATGACCACATGGGCGGGGGGACTCCAAGAGACCCAGTACTTC.

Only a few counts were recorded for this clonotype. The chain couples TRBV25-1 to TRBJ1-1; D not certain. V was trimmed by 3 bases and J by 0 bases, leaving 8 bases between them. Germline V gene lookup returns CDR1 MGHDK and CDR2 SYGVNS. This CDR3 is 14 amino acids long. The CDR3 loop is CASSEGHMNTEAFF. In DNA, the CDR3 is TGTGCCAGCAGTGAGGGCCACATGAACACTGAAGCTTTCTTT. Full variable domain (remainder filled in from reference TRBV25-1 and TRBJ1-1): EADIYQTPRYLVIGTGKKITLECSQTMGHDKMYWYQQDPGMELHLIHYSYGVNSTEKGDLSSESTVSRIRTEHFPLTLESARPSHTSQYLCASSEGHMNTEAFFGQGTRLTVV.

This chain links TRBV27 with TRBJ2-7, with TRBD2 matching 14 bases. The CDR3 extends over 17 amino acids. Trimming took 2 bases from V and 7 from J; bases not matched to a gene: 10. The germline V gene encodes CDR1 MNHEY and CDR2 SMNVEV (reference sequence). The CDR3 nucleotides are TGTGCCAGCAGTTTAGGGGGGACTAGCGGGGGTAGGAATGAGCAGTACTTC. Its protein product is CASSLGGTSGGRNEQYF.